The 2 T cell receptor beta chains presented below share a single source sample, sequenced in a study of blood T cell repertoires in COVID-19. The repertoire was sequenced with immunoSEQ multiplex PCR; TCRdb's copy has only in-frame clones and lacks some. The top ten hold around 13% of the sample, which has 85,000 to 110,000 clones, more than 75% seen once. The sample comprised peripheral blood. The receptors here all came from a human donor in a cohort sampled during active COVID-19.

This clone has just one count. The chain couples TRBV10-3 to TRBJ2-7; tentative D call: TRBD1 (8 bases). The CDR3 consists of 14 residues. V dropped 4 bases and J dropped 6 bases, with 16 bases sitting between them. Looked up from germline, CDR1 is ENHRY and CDR2 is SYGVKD. The CDR3 DNA reads TGTGCCATCAGTGTAATACAGGGGGAGGGCGAGCAGTACTTC. This sequence encodes CAISVIQGEGEQYF.

This clone was observed a single time. The V gene is TRBV5-4, the J gene TRBJ2-1, with a possible D match to TRBD2 (6 bases). CDR3 length: 15 residues. The ends were cut back, 0 bases at V and 4 bases at J, with 11 bases in the middle. CDR1 SGHNT and CDR2 YYREEE come from the germline V gene (reference sequence). CDR3 nucleotide sequence: TGTGCCAGCAGCTTGGACCCTAGCGCGTACAATGAGCAGTTCTTC. It encodes CASSLDPSAYNEQFF.